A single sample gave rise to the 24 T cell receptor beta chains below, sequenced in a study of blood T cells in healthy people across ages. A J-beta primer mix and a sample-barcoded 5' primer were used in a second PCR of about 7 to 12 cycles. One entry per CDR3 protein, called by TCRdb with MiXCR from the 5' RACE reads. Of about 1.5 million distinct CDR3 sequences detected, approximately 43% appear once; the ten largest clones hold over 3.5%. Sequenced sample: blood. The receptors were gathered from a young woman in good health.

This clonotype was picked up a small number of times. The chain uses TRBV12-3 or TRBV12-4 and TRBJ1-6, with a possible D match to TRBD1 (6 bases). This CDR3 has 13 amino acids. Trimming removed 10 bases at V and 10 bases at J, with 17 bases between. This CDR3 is CATKQGLGSPLHF. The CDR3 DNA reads TGTGCCACCAAACAGGGTCTGGGATCACCCCTCCACTTT.

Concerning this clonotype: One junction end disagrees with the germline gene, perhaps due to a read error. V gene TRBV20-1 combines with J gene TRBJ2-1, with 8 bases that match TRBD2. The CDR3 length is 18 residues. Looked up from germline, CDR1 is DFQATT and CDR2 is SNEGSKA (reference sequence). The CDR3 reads CSARDFWGTRSSYTEQFF. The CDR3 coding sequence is TGCAGTGCTAGAGATTTTTGGGGGACTAGAAGCTCCTACACTGAGCAGTTCTTC.

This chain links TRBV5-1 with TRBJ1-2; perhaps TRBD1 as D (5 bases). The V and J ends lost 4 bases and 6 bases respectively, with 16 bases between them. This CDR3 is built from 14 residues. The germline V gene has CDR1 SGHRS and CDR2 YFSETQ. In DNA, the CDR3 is TGCGCCAGCAGCGGAGGGGAACTGGGGAATGGCTACACCTTC. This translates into CASSGGELGNGYTF.

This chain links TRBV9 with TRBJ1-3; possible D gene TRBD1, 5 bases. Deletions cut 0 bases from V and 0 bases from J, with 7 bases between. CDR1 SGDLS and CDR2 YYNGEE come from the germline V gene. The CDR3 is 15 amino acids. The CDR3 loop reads CASSVGQGSGNTIYF. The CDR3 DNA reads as TGTGCCAGCAGCGTAGGCCAGGGCTCTGGAAACACCATATATTTT.

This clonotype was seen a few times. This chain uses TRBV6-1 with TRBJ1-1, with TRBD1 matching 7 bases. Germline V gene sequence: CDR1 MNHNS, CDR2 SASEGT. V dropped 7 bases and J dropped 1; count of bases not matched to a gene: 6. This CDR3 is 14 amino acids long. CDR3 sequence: CASKPRGKNTEAFF. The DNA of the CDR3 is TGTGCCAGCAAACCCAGGGGGAAGAACACTGAAGCTTTCTTT.

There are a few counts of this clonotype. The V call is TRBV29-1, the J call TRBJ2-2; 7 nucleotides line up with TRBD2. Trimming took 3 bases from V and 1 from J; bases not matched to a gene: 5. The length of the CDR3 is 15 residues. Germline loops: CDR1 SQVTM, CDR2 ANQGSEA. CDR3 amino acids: CSVEKAGRNTGELFF. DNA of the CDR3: TGCAGCGTTGAGAAAGCGGGAAGGAACACCGGGGAGCTGTTTTTT.

DNA for the CDR3: TGTGCCAGCACTTCCCTGGGCAGAAACGCTGAAGCTTTCTTT. It encodes CASTSLGRNAEAFF. V is TRBV25-1 and J is TRBJ1-1; D uncertain. Germline values: CDR1 MGHDK, CDR2 SYGVNS. The CDR3 contains 14 residues. The V end was cut by 7 bases, the J end by 6 bases, with 18 bases between.

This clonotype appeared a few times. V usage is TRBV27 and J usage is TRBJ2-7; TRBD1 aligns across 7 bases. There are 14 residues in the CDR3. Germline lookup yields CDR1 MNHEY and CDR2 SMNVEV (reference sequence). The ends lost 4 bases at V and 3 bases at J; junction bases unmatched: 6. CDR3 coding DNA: TGTGCCAGCAGTTACGACAGGGTGGGCTACGAGCAGTACTTC. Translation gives CASSYDRVGYEQYF.

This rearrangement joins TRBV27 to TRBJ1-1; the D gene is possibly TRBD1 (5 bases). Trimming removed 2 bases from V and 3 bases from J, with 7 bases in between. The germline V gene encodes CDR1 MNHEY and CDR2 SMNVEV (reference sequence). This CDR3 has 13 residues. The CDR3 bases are TGTGCCAGCAGTTTACAGGGCCACACTGAAGCTTTCTTT. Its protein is CASSLQGHTEAFF.

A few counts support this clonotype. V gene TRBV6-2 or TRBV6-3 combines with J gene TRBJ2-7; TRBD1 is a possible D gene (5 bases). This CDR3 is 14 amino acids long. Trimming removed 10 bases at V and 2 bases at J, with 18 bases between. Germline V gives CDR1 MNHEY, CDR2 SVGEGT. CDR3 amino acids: CATNTKDITYEQYF. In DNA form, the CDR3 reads TGTGCCACCAACACCAAGGACATAACCTACGAGCAGTACTTC.

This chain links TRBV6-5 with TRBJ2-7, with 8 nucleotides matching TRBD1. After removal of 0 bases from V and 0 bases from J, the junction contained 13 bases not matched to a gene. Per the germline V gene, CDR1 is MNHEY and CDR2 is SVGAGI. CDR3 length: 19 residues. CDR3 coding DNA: TGTGCCAGCAGTTACTCTTACGGATTAGACAGGGGATTCTCCTACGAGCAGTACTTC. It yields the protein CASSYSYGLDRGFSYEQYF.

CDR3 in amino acids: CASGSGTRPPTDTQYF. CDR3 coding DNA: TGTGCTAGTGGTTCCGGGACAAGGCCTCCTACAGATACGCAGTATTTT. The chain has TRBV12-5 and TRBJ2-3, with D possibly matching TRBD1 (6 bases). V was shortened by 4 bases and J by 3 bases, with 17 bases between the two germline ends. Per germline, CDR1 LGHNT and CDR2 FRNRAP. The CDR3 is 16 amino acids.

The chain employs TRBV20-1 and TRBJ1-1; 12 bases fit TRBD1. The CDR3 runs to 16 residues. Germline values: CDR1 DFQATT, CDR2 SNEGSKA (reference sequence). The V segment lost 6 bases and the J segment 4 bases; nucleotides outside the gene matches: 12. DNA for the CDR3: TGCAGTGCCGCCGGGACAGGGGGCGGATTGGCCACTGAAGCTTTCTTT. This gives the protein CSAAGTGGGLATEAFF.

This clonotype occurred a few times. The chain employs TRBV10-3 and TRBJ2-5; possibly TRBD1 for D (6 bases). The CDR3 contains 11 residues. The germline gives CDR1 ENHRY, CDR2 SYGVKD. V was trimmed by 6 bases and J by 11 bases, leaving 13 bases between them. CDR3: CAISGDNEQYF. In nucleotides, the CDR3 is TGTGCCATCAGCGGGGACAATGAGCAGTACTTC.

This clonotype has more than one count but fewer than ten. The CDR3 is CASSEYLGGGDTQYF. DNA for the CDR3: TGTGCCAGCAGTGAATATCTGGGAGGGGGAGATACGCAGTATTTT. The chain recombines TRBV2 with TRBJ2-3; D may be TRBD2 (7 bases). This CDR3 spans 15 amino acids. Per the germline V gene, CDR1 is SNHLY and CDR2 is FYNNEI. Trimming shortened V by 2 bases and J by 5 bases, and 14 bases separated the two germline ends.

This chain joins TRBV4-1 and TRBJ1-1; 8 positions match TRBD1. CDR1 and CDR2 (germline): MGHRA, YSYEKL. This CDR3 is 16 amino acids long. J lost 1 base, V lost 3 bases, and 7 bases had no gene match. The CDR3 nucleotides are TGCGCCAGCAGCCACCCAAAGACAGGGGAGAACACTGAAGCTTTCTTT. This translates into CASSHPKTGENTEAFF.

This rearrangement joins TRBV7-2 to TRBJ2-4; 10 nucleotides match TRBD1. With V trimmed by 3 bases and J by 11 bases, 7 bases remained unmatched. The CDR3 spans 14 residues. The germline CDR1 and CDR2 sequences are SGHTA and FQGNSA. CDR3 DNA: TGTGCCAGCAGCTTTGACAGGGGGCAAATTCTTCAGTACTTC. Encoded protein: CASSFDRGQILQYF.

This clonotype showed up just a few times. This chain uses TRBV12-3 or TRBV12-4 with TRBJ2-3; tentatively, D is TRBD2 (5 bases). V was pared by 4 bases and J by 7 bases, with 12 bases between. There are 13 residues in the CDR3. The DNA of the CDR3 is TGTGCCAGCAGTTCTGGACTCGCGAATACGCAGTATTTT. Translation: CASSSGLANTQYF.

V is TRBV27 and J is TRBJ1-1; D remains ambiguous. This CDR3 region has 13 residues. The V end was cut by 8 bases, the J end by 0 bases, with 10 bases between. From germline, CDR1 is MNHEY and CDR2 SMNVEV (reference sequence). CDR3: CASCSSLNTEAFF. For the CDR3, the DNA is TGTGCCAGCTGCAGCAGCTTGAACACTGAAGCTTTCTTT.

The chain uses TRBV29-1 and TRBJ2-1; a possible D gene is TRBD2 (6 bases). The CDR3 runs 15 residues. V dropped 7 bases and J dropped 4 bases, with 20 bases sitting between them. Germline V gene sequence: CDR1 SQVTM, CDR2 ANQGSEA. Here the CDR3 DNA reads TGCAGCGCCCAAGATCAGGGCGGGATTTACAATGAGCAGTTCTTC. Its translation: CSAQDQGGIYNEQFF.

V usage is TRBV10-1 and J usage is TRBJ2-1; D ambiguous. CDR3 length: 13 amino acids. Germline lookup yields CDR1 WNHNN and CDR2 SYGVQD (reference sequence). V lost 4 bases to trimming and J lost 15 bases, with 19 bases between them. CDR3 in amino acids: CASSALRTEGPFF. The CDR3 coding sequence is TGCGCCAGCAGTGCCTTAAGAACGGAAGGGCCGTTCTTC.

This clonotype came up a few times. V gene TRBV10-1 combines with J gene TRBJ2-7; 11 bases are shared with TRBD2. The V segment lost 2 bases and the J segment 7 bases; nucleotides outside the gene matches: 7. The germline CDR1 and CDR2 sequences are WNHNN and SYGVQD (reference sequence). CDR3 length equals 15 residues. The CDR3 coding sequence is TGCGCCAGCAGTGAGGCTAGCGGGGGGCCCAATGAGCAGTACTTC. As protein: CASSEASGGPNEQYF.

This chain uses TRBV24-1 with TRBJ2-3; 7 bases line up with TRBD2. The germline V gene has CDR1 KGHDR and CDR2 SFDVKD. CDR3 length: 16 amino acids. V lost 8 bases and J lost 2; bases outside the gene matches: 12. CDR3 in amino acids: CATIGSGLSLTDTQYF. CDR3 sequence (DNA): TGTGCCACCATAGGTAGCGGGCTCTCCCTCACAGATACGCAGTATTTT.

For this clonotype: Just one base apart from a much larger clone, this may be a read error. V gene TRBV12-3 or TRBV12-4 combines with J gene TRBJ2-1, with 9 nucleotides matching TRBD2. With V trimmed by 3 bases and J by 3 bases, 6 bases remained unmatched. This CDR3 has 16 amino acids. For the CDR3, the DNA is TGTGCCAGCAGTTTGTACAAGCGGGAGGTCTACAATGAGCAGTTCTTC. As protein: CASSLYKREVYNEQFF.